This TCR beta chain appears in the sequencing data of a study of CD8 T cells in Susac syndrome. V was clipped by 7 bases and J by 0 bases, with 10 bases between them. Germline CDR1 SQVTM, CDR2 ANQGSEA. CDR3 size: 13 residues. RNA totalling about 0.5 to 1 ug underwent reverse transcription with random hexamers. TCRdb passed the immunoSEQ multiplex PCR reads through MiXCR, listing each CDR3 protein once. The table lists around 180,000 distinct CDR3 sequences, approximately 95% of them singletons. The TCR comes from a human donor with multiple sclerosis. Sequenced input: CD8+ T cells from PBMCs. This chain connects TRBV29-1 to TRBJ1-3; D is unclear. CDR3 sequence (DNA): TGCAGCGCCCCGATGTCCTCTGGAAACACCATATATTTT. Protein sequence: CSAPMSSGNTIYF.